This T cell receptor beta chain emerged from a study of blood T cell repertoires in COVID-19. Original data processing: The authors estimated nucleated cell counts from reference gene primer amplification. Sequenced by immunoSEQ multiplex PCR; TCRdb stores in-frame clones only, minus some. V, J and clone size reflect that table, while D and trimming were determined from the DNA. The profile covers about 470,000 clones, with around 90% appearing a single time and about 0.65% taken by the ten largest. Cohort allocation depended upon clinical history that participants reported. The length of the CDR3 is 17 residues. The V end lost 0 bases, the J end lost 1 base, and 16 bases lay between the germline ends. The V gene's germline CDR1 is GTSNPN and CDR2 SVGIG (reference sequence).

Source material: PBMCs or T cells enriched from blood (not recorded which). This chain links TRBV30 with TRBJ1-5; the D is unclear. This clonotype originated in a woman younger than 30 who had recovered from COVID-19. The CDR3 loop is CAWSVRWSRISNQPQHF. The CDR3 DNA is TGTGCCTGGAGTGTGCGGTGGTCTAGGATAAGCAATCAGCCCCAGCATTTT. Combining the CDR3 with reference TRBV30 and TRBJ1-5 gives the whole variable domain SQTIHQWPATLVQPVGSPLSLECTVEGTSNPNLYWYRQAAGRGLQLLFYSVGIGQISSEVPQNLSASRPQDRQFILSSKKLLLSDSGFYLCAWSVRWSRISNQPQHFGDGTRLSIL.